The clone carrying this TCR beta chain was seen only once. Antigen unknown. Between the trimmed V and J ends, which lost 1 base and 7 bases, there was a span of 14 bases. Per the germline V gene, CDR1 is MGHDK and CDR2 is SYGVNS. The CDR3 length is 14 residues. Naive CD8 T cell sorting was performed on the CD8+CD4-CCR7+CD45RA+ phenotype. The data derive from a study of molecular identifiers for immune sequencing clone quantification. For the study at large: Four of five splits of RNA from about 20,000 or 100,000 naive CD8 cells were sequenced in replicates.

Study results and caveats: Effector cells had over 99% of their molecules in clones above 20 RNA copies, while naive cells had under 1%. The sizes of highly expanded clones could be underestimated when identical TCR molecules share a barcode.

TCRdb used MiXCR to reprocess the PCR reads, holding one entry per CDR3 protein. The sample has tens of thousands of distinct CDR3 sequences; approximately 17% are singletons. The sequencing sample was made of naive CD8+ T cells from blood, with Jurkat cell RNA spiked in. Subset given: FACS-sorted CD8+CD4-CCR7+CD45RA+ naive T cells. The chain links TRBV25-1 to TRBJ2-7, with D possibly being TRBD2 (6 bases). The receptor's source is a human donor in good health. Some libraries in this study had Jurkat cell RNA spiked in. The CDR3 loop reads CASSESGGWGEQYF. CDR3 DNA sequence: TGTGCCAGCAGTGAATCCGGAGGGTGGGGGGAGCAGTACTTC.